This TCR beta chain was retrieved from a study of blood T cell repertoires in COVID-19. Overall study context: T cells, B-cell-depleted T cells, or PBMCs provided the cDNA or gDNA that served as material.

Points on this clone: The identical CDR3 is also encoded by other nucleotide sequences in the sample.

Per the study methods: The assay estimated nucleated cells by amplifying reference gene primers. The assay was immunoSEQ multiplex PCR, and TCRdb's table has in-frame clones only and misses some. That table supplies the V and J calls and clone size; D and trimming were determined from the DNA. Here the sample spans 300,000 to 350,000 clones, 88% being singletons. This CDR3 comprises 15 residues. CDR1 is MNHEY, CDR2 SMNVEV, per germline (reference sequence). The V and J ends lost 2 bases and 5 bases, in that order; junction bases with no gene match: 4. The participants were between about 18 and 90 years old and came from under 25 US areas. Cohort 3 donors counted as recovered after two negative PCRs, clearance, or resolved symptoms.

The rearrangement links TRBV27 to TRBJ1-5, with 9 bases fitting TRBD1. Sequencing was carried out using PBMCs or T cells enriched from blood (not recorded which). This TCR was sampled from a man aged 25-40 years who had recovered from COVID-19. This CDR3 is CASSLLGQGHQPQHF. The DNA of the CDR3 is TGTGCCAGCAGTTTACTGGGACAGGGACATCAGCCCCAGCATTTT.